Following are 20 T cell receptor beta chains from one sample sequenced in a study of blood T cell repertoires in COVID-19. Assay used: immunoSEQ multiplex PCR; TCRdb lists only in-frame clones, some missing. The sample has about 59,000 clones, about 93% seen once. Sequenced sample: peripheral blood. These receptors were taken from a man aged 80 or over with acute or convalescent COVID-19.

J is TRBJ2-7 and V is TRBV11-2, with D uncertain. Deletions cut 3 bases from V and 5 bases from J, with 11 bases between. The CDR3 length is 13 residues. CDR1 and CDR2 (germline): SGHAT, FQNNGV. CDR3 nucleotides: TGTGCCAGCAGCTTTCTCGAGGCCCACGAGCAGTACTTC. Translation: CASSFLEAHEQYF.

This sequence joins TRBV2 and TRBJ2-6; the match to TRBD2 covers 7 bases. The trim removed 6 bases at V and 2 bases at J, leaving 4 bases unmatched. The CDR3 runs 15 residues. Germline CDR1 is SNHLY and CDR2 is FYNNEI. The CDR3 is CASSTRGAGANVLTF. As DNA, the CDR3 is TGTGCCAGCAGCACCCGGGGGGCTGGGGCCAACGTCCTGACTTTC.

The gene calls are TRBV14 and TRBJ1-1; TRBD1 might be the D (6 bases). This CDR3 comprises 12 residues. Germline V gene data show CDR1 as SGHDN and CDR2 as FVKESK. V lost 6 bases and J 10 bases, leaving 15 bases between the germline ends. CDR3 loop: CASRSEGGRAFF. CDR3 in DNA: TGTGCCAGCAGGTCGGAGGGGGGGAGAGCTTTCTTT.

This sequence joins TRBV10-1 and TRBJ1-5, with 8 bases identical to TRBD1. Trimming cost V 6 bases and J 1 base; bases outside gene matches: 2. The length of the CDR3 is 14 residues. From germline, CDR1 is WNHNN and CDR2 SYGVQD (reference sequence). The CDR3 region is CASRRTGSNQPQHF. In DNA, the CDR3 is TGCGCCAGCAGACGGACAGGGAGCAATCAGCCCCAGCATTTT.

V gene TRBV28 combines with J gene TRBJ2-3; 9 bases agree with TRBD1. From germline, CDR1 is MDHEN and CDR2 SYDVKM. This CDR3 is built from 16 residues. The junction had 6 bases not matched to a gene; V was cut back by 4 bases and J by 1 base. The CDR3: CASSYPGTGRTDTQYF. CDR3 in DNA: TGTGCCAGCAGTTATCCCGGGACAGGGCGCACAGATACGCAGTATTTT.

The chain couples TRBV2 to TRBJ2-6, with TRBD1 matching 8 bases. Germline CDR1 reads SNHLY; CDR2 reads FYNNEI. CDR3 length equals 18 residues. With V trimmed by 2 bases and J by 0 bases, 6 bases remained unmatched. The DNA of the CDR3 is TGTGCCAGCAGTGAACTGCAGGGGGCGTTCTCTGGGGCCAACGTCCTGACTTTC. It specifies CASSELQGAFSGANVLTF.

This clone showed up just a few times. This sequence joins TRBV6-2 or TRBV6-3 and TRBJ2-1, with TRBD2 as a possible D gene (7 bases). There are 18 residues in the CDR3. Trimming shortened V by 5 bases and J by 0 bases, and 20 bases separated the two germline ends. Germline assignment: CDR1 MNHEY and CDR2 SVGEGT. Here the CDR3 reads CASSTSWGRGSSYNEQFF. CDR3 in DNA: TGTGCCAGCAGTACCTCCTGGGGGCGGGGGTCCTCCTACAATGAGCAGTTCTTC.

This clone was seen only once. V and J are TRBV6-5 and TRBJ1-2; 8 bases map to TRBD1. Germline V lookup: CDR1 MNHEY, CDR2 SVGAGI. CDR3 length equals 15 residues. V was pared by 5 bases and J by 4 bases, with 9 bases of the junction left unmatched. The CDR3 DNA reads TGTGCCAGCAGTCCTGGACAGGGTGAAGGCTATGGCTACACCTTC. It translates to CASSPGQGEGYGYTF.

The chain joins TRBV4-2 to TRBJ1-6; D is unresolved. Germline CDR1 is LGHNA and CDR2 is YNFKEQ. The CDR3 has 15 residues. Trimming removed 0 bases at V and 4 bases at J, with 7 bases between. CDR3 nucleotides: TGTGCCAGCAGCCAAGATTGGCAGTATAATTCACCCCTCCACTTT. This encodes CASSQDWQYNSPLHF.

The chain carries TRBV5-1 and TRBJ2-5; 14 bases map to TRBD2. From germline, CDR1 is SGHRS and CDR2 YFSETQ. The CDR3 consists of 15 residues. V lost 4 bases and J lost 5; bases outside the gene matches: 4. The CDR3 sequence is CASSPTSGGAETQYF. CDR3 DNA sequence: TGCGCCAGCAGCCCGACTAGCGGGGGGGCCGAGACCCAGTACTTC. The full variable domain, in which reference TRBV5-1 and TRBJ2-5 provide the parts outside the CDR3, is KAGVTQTPRYLIKTRGQQVTLSCSPISGHRSVSWYQQTPGQGLQFLFEYFSETQRNKGNFPGRFSGRQFSNSRSEMNVSTLELGDSALYLCASSPTSGGAETQYFGPGTRLLVL.

The rearrangement links TRBV7-3 to TRBJ1-2; perhaps TRBD1 as D (5 bases). Germline loops: CDR1 SGHTA, CDR2 FQGTGA. The CDR3 sequence is 13 residues long. V lost 5 bases and J lost 8, with 15 bases in between. CDR3 nucleotide sequence: TGTGCCAGCAGCCCTAGCAGGGAGGTCGGCTACACCTTC. As protein: CASSPSREVGYTF.

The V gene is TRBV28, the J gene TRBJ1-5; tentatively, D is TRBD1 (6 bases). The CDR3 covers 17 residues. Trimming cost V 4 bases and J 6 bases, with 22 bases left between them. CDR1 is MDHEN and CDR2 is SYDVKM in the germline V gene. CDR3 bases: TGTGCCAGCAGTTCCTGGGGGGGGCGGAAGGGGAGTCAGCCCCAGCATTTT. It specifies CASSSWGGRKGSQPQHF.

This chain links TRBV7-2 with TRBJ2-5; possible D gene TRBD2, 5 bases. The CDR3 is made up of 14 amino acids. Per germline, CDR1 SGHTA and CDR2 FQGNSA. Deletions cut 5 bases from V and 4 bases from J, with 14 bases between. This chain's CDR3 is CASSRGRERETQYF. The CDR3 DNA is TGTGCCAGCAGCAGAGGACGGGAAAGAGAGACCCAGTACTTC.

J is TRBJ2-3 and V is TRBV4-1, with D tentatively TRBD2 (7 bases). Deletions cut 0 bases from V and 6 bases from J, with 16 bases between. The CDR3 contains 16 residues. The germline V gene has CDR1 MGHRA and CDR2 YSYEKL. The CDR3 loop reads CASSQDQRGGRDTQYF. The CDR3 nucleotides are TGCGCCAGCAGCCAAGATCAGAGGGGGGGCAGGGATACGCAGTATTTT.

The V and J genes are TRBV7-3 and TRBJ2-5, with D possibly being TRBD2 (6 bases). The CDR3 has 15 residues. The germline gives CDR1 SGHTA, CDR2 FQGTGA. The V end was cut by 6 bases, the J end by 2 bases, with 16 bases between. The CDR3 DNA sequence: TGTGCCAGCAGTTTTGGCCGGGGGAATCAAGAGACCCAGTACTTC. Translated: CASSFGRGNQETQYF.

This clone was seen a single time. J is TRBJ1-5 and V is TRBV30; 10 nucleotides match TRBD1. Losses at the gene ends were 3 bases for V and 2 bases for J; bases not matched to a gene: 10. This CDR3 spans 17 amino acids. The germline V gene has CDR1 GTSNPN and CDR2 SVGIG (reference sequence). CDR3 sequence: CAWSLGQGNMGNQPQHF. As DNA, the CDR3 is TGTGCCTGGAGCTTGGGACAGGGGAATATGGGCAATCAGCCCCAGCATTTT.

As DNA, the CDR3 is TGTGCCAGCAGTGATTATGATACGCAGTATTTT. Translated: CASSDYDTQYF. The rearrangement uses TRBV2 and TRBJ2-3; D unclear. CDR3 size: 11 residues. Trimming removed 3 bases from V and 6 bases from J, with 4 bases in between. In germline, CDR1 is SNHLY, CDR2 FYNNEI.

The rearrangement links TRBV7-2 to TRBJ2-7, with TRBD1 matching 8 bases. V lost 5 bases and J lost 6; bases outside the gene matches: 6. Germline V gene sequence: CDR1 SGHTA, CDR2 FQGNSA. CDR3 length: 13 residues. The CDR3 DNA is TGTGCCAGCAGCCAGGACAGGGTTGGCGAGCAGTACTTC. Amino acids: CASSQDRVGEQYF.

This chain connects TRBV30 to TRBJ1-2; 8 bases are a match to TRBD1. In germline, CDR1 is GTSNPN, CDR2 SVGIG (reference sequence). The V and J ends lost 8 bases and 3 bases, in that order; junction bases with no gene match: 8. This CDR3 region has 13 residues. CDR3 in amino acids: CATKTGVDYGYTF. In DNA, the CDR3 is TGTGCCACCAAGACAGGGGTCGACTATGGCTACACCTTC.

This clone has just one count. The chain is built from TRBV29-1 and TRBJ1-1, with a weak D call TRBD1 (5 bases). This CDR3 region has 13 residues. The ends were cut back, 0 bases at V and 4 bases at J, with 9 bases in the middle. Germline CDR1 and CDR2: SQVTM and ANQGSEA. Here the CDR3 DNA reads TGCAGCGTTGAAGATTCCGGGGGCACTGAAGCTTTCTTT. Its protein is CSVEDSGGTEAFF.